The 18 T cell receptor beta chains below come from one sample, sequenced in a study of T cell repertoires in cytomegalovirus infection. Their antigen targets remain unknown. TCRdb fed the reads into MiXCR, producing one record per CDR3 protein. This repertoire shows about 310,000 distinct CDR3 sequences, roughly 25% found once; its top ten account for 13%. Material: cultured PBMCs, obtained from culture after CMV antigen stimulation. The receptors shown here come from a human donor in good health (CMV status not recorded). Some clones in this sample may be carry-over from other donors' samples.

The J gene is TRBJ1-6, the V gene TRBV11-2; 10 bases line up with TRBD1. Trimming at V came to 5 bases and at J to 5 bases, leaving 6 bases not matched to a gene. This CDR3 has 16 amino acids. Germline V gives CDR1 SGHAT, CDR2 FQNNGV. The CDR3 nucleotides read TGTGCCAGCAGCCACCGGGACAGGGGTAATAATTCACCCCTCCACTTT. It is translated as CASSHRDRGNNSPLHF.

This clonotype showed up just a few times. The chain employs TRBV19 and TRBJ1-1; 8 nucleotides match TRBD1. The CDR3 contains 13 residues. The germline gives CDR1 LNHDA, CDR2 SQIVND (reference sequence). V gave up 4 bases and J gave up 4 bases; unmatched junction bases: 2. DNA of the CDR3: TGTGCCAGTAGTAAAGACAGGGGCACTGAAGCTTTCTTT. Encoded protein: CASSKDRGTEAFF.

The chain couples TRBV24-1 to TRBJ2-3; 10 bases are a match to TRBD1. J gave up 4 bases and V 4 bases, and 4 bases lay outside the gene matches. The CDR3 sequence is 15 residues long. Germline assignment: CDR1 KGHDR and CDR2 SFDVKD. This CDR3 reads CATSDRDRGPDTQYF. The CDR3, as DNA: TGTGCCACCAGTGACCGGGACAGGGGCCCAGATACGCAGTATTTT.

The sample holds many counts of this clonotype. This chain uses TRBV7-2 with TRBJ2-1, with 15 positions matching TRBD2. Losses at the gene ends were 5 bases for V and 8 bases for J; bases not matched to a gene: 10. Germline V CDR1 and CDR2: SGHTA, FQGNSA. This CDR3 spans 17 amino acids. CDR3 sequence (DNA): TGTGCCAGCAGCCTGGTGGGACTAGCGGGAGGAGGGGATGAGCAGTTCTTC. Translating it yields CASSLVGLAGGGDEQFF.

The rearrangement uses TRBV25-1 and TRBJ2-7; D tentatively fits TRBD1 or TRBD2 (5 bases each). Germline values: CDR1 MGHDK, CDR2 SYGVNS. V was pared by 3 bases and J by 0 bases, with 15 bases between. The CDR3 has 16 amino acids. The CDR3 loop reads CASSDPLRDGSYEQYF. The DNA for the CDR3 is TGTGCCAGCAGTGATCCCCTCCGGGACGGCTCCTACGAGCAGTACTTC.

The CDR3 bases are TGCAGTGCTAGCCCTCCGGAGTCCTACGAGCAGTACTTC. Translation: CSASPPESYEQYF. The chain joins TRBV20-1 to TRBJ2-7, with D uncertain. V gave up 3 bases and J gave up 1 base, with 10 bases separating them. Germline V gene sequence: CDR1 DFQATT, CDR2 SNEGSKA (reference sequence). The CDR3 is 13 amino acids.

This chain links TRBV19 with TRBJ1-1; D gene ambiguous. CDR1 and CDR2 from the germline V gene are LNHDA and SQIVND (reference sequence). With 3 bases removed from V and 1 base from J, the gap between germline ends came to 6 bases. There are 13 residues in the CDR3. The DNA of the CDR3 is TGTGCCAGTAGTATCTCCGGGAACACTGAAGCTTTCTTT. Translated: CASSISGNTEAFF. Drawing the rest from reference TRBV19 and TRBJ1-1, the complete variable domain is DGGITQSPKYLFRKEGQNVTLSCEQNLNHDAMYWYRQDPGQGLRLIYYSQIVNDFQKGDIAEGYSVSREKKESFPLTVTSAQKNPTAFYLCASSISGNTEAFFGQGTRLTVV.

Only a few counts were recorded for this clonotype. V and J are TRBV27 and TRBJ1-2; no definite D call. There are 14 residues in the CDR3. Per the germline V gene, CDR1 is MNHEY and CDR2 is SMNVEV (reference sequence). The V and J ends lost 3 bases and 5 bases respectively, with 13 bases between them. The CDR3 sequence: CASSFEGSGYGYTF. Written as DNA, the CDR3 is TGTGCCAGCAGTTTCGAGGGTTCTGGTTATGGCTACACCTTC.

Details on this clonotype: A much larger clone sits a single nucleotide away, making a read error possible. The genes are TRBV7-4 and TRBJ2-7; 8 nucleotides line up with TRBD1. The CDR3 has 15 residues. Germline V CDR1 and CDR2: SGHVT, SQSDAQ. CDR3 nucleotides: TGTGCCAACAGCTTAGCGCAGGGGGCGGACTACGAGCAGTACGTC. It translates to CANSLAQGADYEQYV.

This clonotype was detected a few times. This rearrangement joins TRBV12-5 to TRBJ1-5; D remains unclear. V lost 6 bases and J 7 bases, leaving 7 bases between the germline ends. This CDR3 region has 11 residues. Germline lookup yields CDR1 LGHNT and CDR2 FRNRAP. Written as DNA, the CDR3 is TGTGCTAGTGGGGGCTTGCAGCCCCAGCATTTT. Translation: CASGGLQPQHF.

The CDR3 bases are TGCGCCAGCAGCCTAACTAAGGATCCTCGGGGGACCCAGTACTTC. It yields the protein CASSLTKDPRGTQYF. The rearrangement uses TRBV4-1 and TRBJ2-5; TRBD2 is a possible D gene (5 bases). The CDR3 sequence is 15 residues long. V lost 4 bases and J lost 7, with 19 bases in between. CDR1 and CDR2 from the germline V gene are MGHRA and YSYEKL.

This clonotype was detected a few times. The chain uses TRBV28 and TRBJ1-1, with TRBD1 as a possible D gene (5 bases). Germline V gene data show CDR1 as MDHEN and CDR2 as SYDVKM. V lost 1 base, J lost 8 bases, and 8 bases lay in between. CDR3 size: 12 residues. The CDR3 sequence: CASSLFDSEAFF. The CDR3, as DNA: TGTGCCAGCAGTTTATTCGACAGCGAAGCTTTCTTT.

The chain recombines TRBV4-1 with TRBJ2-1, with D unclear. CDR1 and CDR2 (germline): MGHRA, YSYEKL. Trimming cost V 0 bases and J 0 bases, with 6 bases left between them. The length of the CDR3 is 15 residues. This CDR3 is CASSQDRSSYNEQFF. CDR3 sequence (DNA): TGCGCCAGCAGCCAAGACAGGAGCTCCTACAATGAGCAGTTCTTC.

This chain uses TRBV19 with TRBJ1-1; weak D call: TRBD1 (6 bases). Germline CDR1 and CDR2: LNHDA and SQIVND (reference sequence). The CDR3 has 16 residues. Trimming removed 1 base at V and 7 bases at J, with 19 bases between. CDR3 protein: CASSIVSGADGGEAFF. The DNA for the CDR3 is TGTGCCAGTAGTATAGTTTCAGGGGCCGATGGAGGTGAAGCTTTCTTT.

The genes are TRBV9 and TRBJ1-2; possibly TRBD1 for D (6 bases). The CDR3 loop spans 15 amino acids. V was trimmed by 4 bases and J by 5 bases, leaving 18 bases between them. Germline-derived CDR1 and CDR2 are SGDLS and YYNGEE. CDR3 nucleotide sequence: TGTGCCAGCAGCCTTCGAGGGGGTTTAGAATATGGCTACACCTTC. Translation: CASSLRGGLEYGYTF.

The chain uses TRBV7-2 and TRBJ2-7; D remains ambiguous. This CDR3 has 12 amino acids. Trimming removed 3 bases from V and 2 bases from J, with 5 bases in between. Germline CDR1 reads SGHTA; CDR2 reads FQGNSA. CDR3 coding DNA: TGTGCCAGCAGCTTGGACGCCTACGAGCAGTACTTC. Its translation is CASSLDAYEQYF.

Remarks on this clonotype: Germline is not matched at one junction end, which may reflect a read error. The chain links TRBV19 to TRBJ1-5; 10 bases map to TRBD1. Germline CDR1 is LNHDA and CDR2 is SQIVND (reference sequence). CDR3 length: 15 amino acids. The DNA of the CDR3 is TGCGCGACAGGGGGCCGTTTGATGAGCAATCAGCCCCAGCATTTT. Its translation is CATGGRLMSNQPQHF.

CDR3 loop: CASSQEGLAGVGGQETQYF. The CDR3 nucleotides read TGCGCCAGCAGCCAAGAGGGACTAGCGGGAGTCGGTGGGCAAGAGACCCAGTACTTC. V and J are TRBV4-3 and TRBJ2-5, with TRBD2 matching 14 bases. The CDR3 is made up of 19 amino acids. Germline V lookup: CDR1 LGHNA, CDR2 YSLEER. After removal of 0 bases from V and 2 bases from J, the junction contained 8 bases not matched to a gene.